Sequencing of this T cell receptor beta chain was carried out in a study of T cell changes during pregnancy in multiple sclerosis. TCRdb's table, derived via immunoSEQ multiplex PCR, lists solely in-frame clones and lacks some. This sample has some 52,000 clones, with approximately 92% found just once. The germline V gene has CDR1 LGHNT and CDR2 FRNRAP. The CDR3 is 16 amino acids. The J segment lost 6 bases and the V segment lost 0 bases, leaving 5 bases of the junction unmatched. The source of this sequence is a female donor with multiple sclerosis, enrolled in a pregnancy study. The chain couples TRBV12-5 to TRBJ2-1; TRBD2 matches 10 bases. The sequenced sample was CD4+ T cells from peripheral blood mononuclear cells, obtained before pregnancy. The CDR3 DNA reads as TGTGCTAGTGGTTTGGTAATAGCGGGAGGACCCAATGAGCAGTTCTTC. Translation: CASGLVIAGGPNEQFF.